This T cell receptor beta chain was observed in a study of beta chain features in type 1 diabetes. This clone was picked up a small number of times. Its antigen is currently unknown. The investigators reverse transcribed all of the isolated RNA, so they sequenced expressed TCRB transcripts. This table comes from immunoSEQ multiplex PCR, and its TCRdb copy is limited to in-frame clones, with some not included. The table records 150,000 to 190,000 clones, over 8.5% of them present only once. Study findings and constraints: Type 1 diabetes patients had VDJ junctions that carried fewer insertions and more deletions. Comparison showed that naive, central memory and Treg TCRB repertoires appeared more similar among patients than among healthy donors.

In germline, CDR1 is ENHRY, CDR2 SYGVKD. The CDR3 totals 14 residues. Between the trimmed V and J ends, which lost 6 bases and 0 bases, there was a span of 12 bases. Source material: central memory CD4+ T cells from blood. V gene TRBV10-3 combines with J gene TRBJ2-7; the D is unclear. The receptor's source is a man between 18 and 35 years old in good health. CDR3 residues: CAIRARQDSYEQYF. The DNA for the CDR3 is TGTGCCATCAGGGCTCGGCAGGACTCCTACGAGCAGTACTTC.